Each of the 30 T cell receptor beta chains below was sequenced from the same sample in a study of blood T cell repertoires in COVID-19. TCRdb keeps only in-frame clones here, not all; method: immunoSEQ multiplex PCR. This sample yields 150,000 or so clones, of which over 60% are seen a single time; 1.5% to 2% belongs to the top ten. The specimen sequenced was peripheral blood. These receptors all come from a woman in her 70s with acute or convalescent COVID-19.

V and J are TRBV9 and TRBJ2-5, with D perhaps TRBD2 (6 bases). Trimming took 4 bases from V and 4 from J, leaving 14 bases between them. This CDR3 is 14 amino acids long. The V gene's germline CDR1 is SGDLS and CDR2 YYNGEE. The CDR3 loop is CASSPGGVGETQYF. Here the CDR3 DNA reads TGTGCCAGCAGCCCCGGGGGAGTTGGAGAGACCCAGTACTTC. Based on the CDR3 plus reference TRBV9 and TRBJ2-5, the full variable domain is DSGVTQTPKHLITATGQRVTLRCSPRSGDLSVYWYQQSLDQGLQFLIQYYNGEERAKGNILERFSAQQFPDLHSELNLSSLELGDSALYFCASSPGGVGETQYFGPGTRLLVL.

The chain carries TRBV5-6 and TRBJ2-3, with TRBD2 matching 8 bases. The germline V gene encodes CDR1 SGHDT and CDR2 YYEEEE. The CDR3 runs 16 residues. Trimming cost V 4 bases and J 5 bases; bases outside gene matches: 12. In DNA, the CDR3 is TGTGCCAGCAGCCACGGACTAGCCCCGGGAATAGATACGCAGTATTTT. Protein product: CASSHGLAPGIDTQYF.

This clone came up a few times. CDR3 sequence: CASSPGLLIYEQYF. The DNA of the CDR3 is TGTGCCAGCAGCCCGGGACTACTCATTTACGAGCAGTACTTC. The gene calls are TRBV3-1 (or the pseudogene TRBV3-2) and TRBJ2-7; TRBD2 aligns across 7 bases. V dropped 4 bases and J dropped 4; count of bases not matched to a gene: 7. CDR1 LGHDT and CDR2 YNNKEL come from the germline V gene (reference sequence). The CDR3 contains 14 residues.

The V call is TRBV5-4, the J call TRBJ2-1; tentative D call: TRBD2 (5 bases). Germline V CDR1 and CDR2: SGHNT, YYREEE (reference sequence). The V end lost 1 base, the J end lost 1 base, and 12 bases lay between the germline ends. This CDR3 comprises 16 residues. In nucleotides, the CDR3 is TGTGCCAGCAGCTTGAGCGGCGGCTGGTCCTACAATGAGCAGTTCTTC. Its translation is CASSLSGGWSYNEQFF. The variable domain in full, with the rest retrieved from reference TRBV5-4 and TRBJ2-1, is ETGVTQSPTHLIKTRGQQVTLRCSSQSGHNTVSWYQQALGQGPQFIFQYYREEENGRGNFPPRFSGLQFPNYSSELNVNALELDDSALYLCASSLSGGWSYNEQFFGPGTRLTVL.

This clone was observed a single time. The J gene is TRBJ2-5, the V gene TRBV12-3 or TRBV12-4; 10 bases fit TRBD2. CDR3 length: 13 residues. The J segment lost 5 bases and the V segment lost 6 bases, leaving 3 bases of the junction unmatched. In nucleotides, the CDR3 is TGTGCCAGCAGAGCGGGAGGGGGGGAGACCCAGTACTTC. Its protein product is CASRAGGGETQYF.

About this clone: At one of its ends the junction is not consistent with the germline gene, which may arise from a read error. This chain joins TRBV7-2 and TRBJ1-2; TRBD1 matches 7 bases. In germline, CDR1 is SGHTA, CDR2 FQGNSA. The CDR3 sequence is 12 residues long. Here the CDR3 DNA reads TGTGCCAGCAGCTTAGGGCTGGGACAGAGTTCCTTC. It yields the protein CASSLGLGQSSF.

The chain combines TRBV6-5 with TRBJ1-2; D is perhaps TRBD1 (5 bases). V shed 4 bases and J shed 3 bases, with 9 bases lying between them. In germline, CDR1 is MNHEY, CDR2 SVGAGI. The CDR3 is 13 residues long. This chain's CDR3 is CASSSGLDYGYTF. CDR3 nucleotides: TGTGCCAGCAGTTCAGGGTTGGACTATGGCTACACCTTC.

The CDR3 DNA reads as TGTGCAAGTCGCTTAGGGCAGGGGGGTAGCAATCAGCCCCAGCATTTT. Its protein product is CASRLGQGGSNQPQHF. V is TRBV12-2 and J is TRBJ1-5; TRBD1, as called in the table, went unchecked against the DNA. TRBV12-2 is shown as a pseudogene. This CDR3 has 16 amino acids.

The rearrangement links TRBV9 to TRBJ2-7; TRBD1 is a possible D gene (6 bases). The V and J ends lost 0 bases and 3 bases respectively, with 16 bases between them. Germline lookup yields CDR1 SGDLS and CDR2 YYNGEE. CDR3 length: 16 amino acids. The CDR3 here is CASSVEPDRRFYEQYF. In DNA form, the CDR3 reads TGTGCCAGCAGCGTAGAGCCGGACAGAAGGTTCTACGAGCAGTACTTC.

This clone showed up just once. V usage is TRBV12-3 or TRBV12-4 and J usage is TRBJ1-5; tentative D call: TRBD1 (6 bases). V lost 6 bases and J lost 7, with 13 bases in between. The length of the CDR3 is 13 residues. The CDR3 DNA sequence: TGTGCCAGCAGATACAGGGTAGAACAGCCCCAGCATTTT. Protein product: CASRYRVEQPQHF.

The chain employs TRBV3-1 (or the pseudogene TRBV3-2) and TRBJ2-2, with a weak D call TRBD1 (5 bases). This CDR3 spans 14 amino acids. V dropped 2 bases and J dropped 7 bases, with 11 bases sitting between them. Germline V gene data show CDR1 as LGHDT and CDR2 as YNNKEL (reference sequence). This chain's CDR3 is CASSQLKGHGELFF. The CDR3 nucleotides read TGTGCCAGCAGCCAATTAAAGGGGCACGGGGAGCTGTTTTTT.

In this sample, this clone turned up once. This sequence joins TRBV7-9 and TRBJ1-2; D gene unclear. V lost 11 bases to trimming and J lost 8 bases, with 15 bases between them. The CDR3 has 11 residues. CDR1 SEHNR and CDR2 FQNEAQ come from the germline V gene (reference sequence). The CDR3 region has the DNA TGTGCCTCGGGGAGAGGGTTAGGCTACACCTTC. Its protein product is CASGRGLGYTF. The full variable domain, its missing parts supplied by reference TRBV7-9 and TRBJ1-2, is DTGVSQNPRHKITKRGQNVTFRCDPISEHNRLYWYRQTLGQGPEFLTYFQNEAQLEKSRLLSDRFSAERPKGSFSTLEIQRTEQGDSAMYLCASGRGLGYTFGSGTRLTVV.

This rearrangement joins TRBV19 to TRBJ1-4; a possible D gene is TRBD1 (6 bases). The V gene lost 8 bases and the J gene lost 7 bases, with 14 bases spanning the gap. This CDR3 spans 13 amino acids. CDR1 is LNHDA and CDR2 is SQIVND in the germline V gene (reference sequence). CDR3 in amino acids: CASSVTGFEKLFF. CDR3 DNA sequence: TGTGCCAGTTCCGTTACAGGGTTTGAAAAACTGTTTTTT.

There are a few counts of this clone. The genes are TRBV6-5 and TRBJ1-5, with D possibly TRBD1 on 5 matching bases. This CDR3 is 14 amino acids long. V was clipped by 2 bases and J by 0 bases, with 5 bases between them. The germline V gene encodes CDR1 MNHEY and CDR2 SVGAGI. The CDR3 nucleotides are TGTGCCAGCAGTTACAGGGGTAGCAATCAGCCCCAGCATTTT. Its translation is CASSYRGSNQPQHF.

This clone was detected a few times. V and J are TRBV29-1 and TRBJ2-2; 8 positions agree with TRBD1. The V segment lost 3 bases and the J segment 5 bases; nucleotides outside the gene matches: 8. This CDR3 has 15 amino acids. Per the germline V gene, CDR1 is SQVTM and CDR2 is ANQGSEA. The chain's CDR3 is CSVDWGRGQTGELFF. Here the CDR3 DNA reads TGCAGCGTTGATTGGGGCAGGGGGCAGACCGGGGAGCTGTTTTTT.

The rearrangement joins TRBV5-4 to TRBJ1-2, with a weak D call TRBD1 (6 bases). The CDR3 has 12 amino acids. V was cut by 3 bases and J by 7 bases, with 10 bases left in between. Looked up from germline, CDR1 is SGHNT and CDR2 is YYREEE (reference sequence). The CDR3 sequence: CASSSTGFGYTF. CDR3 in DNA: TGTGCCAGCAGCTCTACAGGGTTTGGCTACACCTTC.

The chain joins TRBV10-3 to TRBJ2-3, with 12 positions matching TRBD2. Germline CDR1 reads ENHRY; CDR2 reads SYGVKD. The V gene end was trimmed by 8 bases and the J gene end by 3 bases; junction bases not matched to a gene: 6. The CDR3 has 15 amino acids. Here the CDR3 reads CAISLTSGSTDTQYF. CDR3 DNA sequence: TGTGCCATCTCCTTGACTAGCGGGAGTACAGATACGCAGTATTTT.

The chain links TRBV5-6 to TRBJ1-6, with TRBD1 as a possible D gene (6 bases). This CDR3 comprises 14 residues. Deletions cut 1 base from V and 6 bases from J, with 8 bases between. The germline V gene encodes CDR1 SGHDT and CDR2 YYEEEE. The DNA of the CDR3 is TGTGCCAGCAGCTTGACAGGGACTAATTCACCCCTCCACTTT. Its translation is CASSLTGTNSPLHF.

Only one count was recorded for this clone. The V call is TRBV28, the J call TRBJ1-2; 10 nucleotides agree with TRBD1. The CDR3 is 14 amino acids. Unmatched junction bases numbered 3, after V lost 5 bases and J lost 3 bases. Germline lookup yields CDR1 MDHEN and CDR2 SYDVKM. CDR3 sequence (DNA): TGTGCCAGCAGTGGCGGGACAGGGGACTATGGCTACACCTTC. It translates to CASSGGTGDYGYTF.

This clone was found a few times. The J gene is TRBJ2-7, the V gene TRBV10-3, with D maybe TRBD2 (6 bases). The germline V and J ends were trimmed by 8 bases and 2 bases, with 13 bases remaining between them. Germline V lookup: CDR1 ENHRY, CDR2 SYGVKD. CDR3 length equals 13 residues. CDR3 in amino acids: CAIAREVTYEQYF. As DNA, the CDR3 is TGTGCCATCGCGCGGGAAGTAACCTACGAGCAGTACTTC.

The genes are TRBV6-5 and TRBJ1-1; TRBD1 is a possible D gene (5 bases). Germline lookup yields CDR1 MNHEY and CDR2 SVGAGI. This CDR3 comprises 15 residues. Trimming shortened V by 3 bases and J by 0 bases, and 11 bases separated the two germline ends. CDR3 protein: CASSYGGVMNTEAFF. CDR3 in DNA: TGTGCCAGCAGTTATGGAGGGGTGATGAACACTGAAGCTTTCTTT.

The genes are TRBV12-5 and TRBJ2-7; 9 bases align to TRBD1. V shed 4 bases and J 6 bases; nucleotides not matched to a gene: 1. The CDR3 covers 12 residues. Per the germline V gene, CDR1 is LGHNT and CDR2 is FRNRAP. Here the CDR3 DNA reads TGTGCTAGTGGTTCGACAGGGGGCGAGCAGTACTTC. This codes for CASGSTGGEQYF.

The chain carries TRBV30 and TRBJ2-4; TRBD1 matches at 8 bases. With V trimmed by 4 bases and J by 0 bases, 11 bases remained unmatched. In germline, CDR1 is GTSNPN, CDR2 SVGIG (reference sequence). This CDR3 is 17 amino acids long. Here the CDR3 DNA reads TGTGCCTGGAACGAACCGGGACAGGCTCAAGCCAAAAACATTCAGTACTTC. Its translation: CAWNEPGQAQAKNIQYF.

This clone is medium-sized (0.01 to 0.1%) by share. The genes are TRBV7-8 and TRBJ2-7, with D possibly matching TRBD1 (5 bases). The length of the CDR3 is 14 residues. Per germline, CDR1 SGHVS and CDR2 FQNEAQ. Trimming cost V 3 bases and J 2 bases, with 11 bases left between them. CDR3 sequence: CASSLRQNTYEQYF. For the CDR3, the DNA is TGTGCCAGCAGCTTGAGACAGAATACCTACGAGCAGTACTTC.

This chain links TRBV7-2 with TRBJ2-3, with D possibly being TRBD2 (6 bases). The CDR3 runs 15 residues. Germline V gene lookup returns CDR1 SGHTA and CDR2 FQGNSA. V lost 5 bases and J lost 5, with 17 bases in between. In DNA form, the CDR3 reads TGTGCCAGCAGCGGCCTGCGGGGCGGCCAAGATACGCAGTATTTT. Translation gives CASSGLRGGQDTQYF.

The rearrangement joins TRBV10-3 to TRBJ2-5; tentative D call: TRBD1 (7 bases). CDR3 length equals 12 residues. Germline V lookup: CDR1 ENHRY, CDR2 SYGVKD. The V and J ends lost 5 bases and 5 bases respectively, with 9 bases between them. As DNA, the CDR3 is TGTGCCATCAGTCCAGGGGGGGAGACCCAGTACTTC. Translation: CAISPGGETQYF.

The chain carries TRBV18 and TRBJ1-6, with TRBD1 identical over 7 bases. Trimming removed 6 bases from V and 10 bases from J; junction bases left unmatched: 12. CDR1 is KGHSH, CDR2 LQKENI, per germline. The CDR3 sequence is 15 residues long. CDR3 amino acids: CASSSRDRQESPLHF. CDR3 coding DNA: TGTGCCAGCTCGTCCCGGGACAGACAAGAGTCACCCCTCCACTTT.

The chain couples TRBV5-1 to TRBJ1-1, with TRBD1 matching over 7 bases. Germline CDR1 and CDR2: SGHRS and YFSETQ. Trimming at V came to 4 bases and at J to 4 bases, leaving 4 bases not matched to a gene. This CDR3 is built from 13 residues. CDR3 sequence reads: CASSQDRPTEAFF. CDR3 nucleotide sequence: TGCGCCAGCAGCCAGGACAGGCCCACTGAAGCTTTCTTT.

In its sample, this clone was seen once. This sequence joins TRBV12-5 and TRBJ2-1; perhaps TRBD1 as D (5 bases). The ends were cut back, 5 bases at V and 5 bases at J, with 16 bases in the middle. Germline lookup yields CDR1 LGHNT and CDR2 FRNRAP. The CDR3 runs 15 residues. The CDR3 sequence is CASGHRSLSDNEQFF. The CDR3 coding sequence is TGTGCTAGTGGTCACAGGAGTCTCAGTGACAATGAGCAGTTCTTC.

The rearrangement links TRBV11-2 to TRBJ2-5, with 7 bases fitting TRBD1. The trim removed 2 bases at V and 4 bases at J, leaving 4 bases unmatched. The CDR3 extends over 14 amino acids. CDR1 and CDR2 from the germline V gene are SGHAT and FQNNGV. The CDR3 nucleotides read TGTGCCAGCAGCTTAACGTCAGGGGGAGAGACCCAGTACTTC. Residues: CASSLTSGGETQYF.